Listed below are T cell receptor beta chains from one sample, sequenced in a study of blood T cell repertoires in COVID-19. Libraries were prepared by immunoSEQ multiplex PCR; TCRdb keeps only in-frame clonotypes and omits some of them. The top ten hold approximately 5.6% of the sample, which has about 64,000 clones, around three quarters seen once. The sequencing input was peripheral blood. All receptors derive from a human donor in a cohort sampled during active COVID-19. CDR3s include the opening cysteine and the closing phenylalanine or tryptophan. Fields, in order: D gene, V gene, J gene, clone size, CDR3 protein, CDR3 DNA. D genes are given only for firm matches. The size of a clone is reported for some rows only, either as once, few or many, or as a class for expanded clones.

TRBD2	TRBV28	TRBJ2-3	NA	CASSPTFESRGGQYF	TGTGCCAGCAGTCCTACATTCGAATCGCGGGGGGGCCAATATTTT
NA	TRBV15	TRBJ1-1	NA	CATSRDRRSTEAFF	TGTGCCACCAGCAGAGATAGGCGGAGCACTGAAGCTTTCTTT
NA	TRBV6-5	TRBJ1-6	once	CASSSDLYNSPLHF	TGTGCCAGCAGTTCGGACTTGTATAATTCACCCCTCCACTTT
TRBD2	TRBV27	TRBJ2-3	NA	CASSLGGGAGTDTQYF	TGTGCCAGCAGTTTGGGCGGGGGGGCCGGGACAGATACGCAGTATTTT
TRBD1	TRBV28	TRBJ1-5	NA	CASSFNGQGGSQPQHF	TGTGCCAGCAGTTTTAACGGACAGGGTGGAAGTCAGCCCCAGCATTTT
TRBD1	TRBV6-2/TRBV6-3	TRBJ2-7	NA	CASSPRDRPYEQYF	TGTGCCAGCAGCCCTAGGGACAGACCCTACGAGCAGTACTTC
TRBD2	TRBV5-1	TRBJ2-7	NA	CASSLDLAGPYEQYF	TGCGCCAGCAGCTTGGATCTAGCGGGTCCCTACGAGCAGTACTTC
NA	TRBV6-1	TRBJ1-2	NA	CASSESGNYGYTF	TGTGCCAGCAGTGAATCCGGGAACTATGGCTACACCTTC
TRBD2	TRBV14	TRBJ2-3	NA	CASSHRLAGWRDTQYF	TGTGCCAGCAGCCACCGACTAGCGGGGTGGAGGGATACGCAGTATTTT
TRBD2	TRBV2	TRBJ2-7	NA	CASRREGLPSYEQYF	TGTGCCAGCAGGCGTGAGGGACTACCGTCCTACGAGCAGTACTTC
TRBD2	TRBV5-1	TRBJ2-5	NA	CASSLDPPAGEETQYF	TGCGCCAGCAGCTTGGACCCCCCAGCGGGGGAAGAGACCCAGTACTTC
NA	TRBV7-3	TRBJ2-1	NA	CASSFGPPLGEQFF	TGTGCCAGCAGCTTTGGGCCTCCATTGGGTGAGCAGTTCTTC
TRBD1	TRBV5-4	TRBJ2-3	NA	CASSAGTGVKADTQYF	TGTGCCAGCAGCGCTGGGACAGGGGTGAAGGCAGATACGCAGTATTTT
NA	TRBV19	TRBJ2-3	NA	CASSLQHNRDTDTQYF	TGTGCCAGTAGTCTGCAGCATAACAGGGACACAGATACGCAGTATTTT
TRBD2	TRBV7-9	TRBJ2-1	NA	CASSYTSGVNNEQFF	TGTGCCAGCAGCTATACTAGCGGGGTAAACAATGAGCAGTTCTTC
TRBD1	TRBV6-1	TRBJ2-7	NA	CASSEATGTGGYEQYF	TGTGCCAGCAGTGAAGCCACCGGGACAGGGGGCTACGAGCAGTACTTC
NA	TRBV6-2/TRBV6-3	TRBJ2-5	NA	CASSYSSDTFQQKLTQYF	TGTGCCAGCAGTTACTCGTCGGACACGTTTCAGCAAAAACTCACCCAGTACTTC
TRBD1	TRBV19	TRBJ2-6	NA	CASSSQTGGISGANVLTF	TGTGCCAGTAGTTCCCAAACAGGGGGGATCTCTGGGGCCAACGTCCTGACTTTC
TRBD1	TRBV28	TRBJ1-1	NA	CASHDRGTEAFF	TGTGCCAGCCACGACAGGGGAACTGAAGCTTTCTTT
NA	TRBV6-5	TRBJ2-7	NA	CASSYPRSSGYEQYF	TGTGCCAGCAGTTACCCGCGGAGTTCGGGTTACGAGCAGTACTTC
TRBD1	TRBV7-2	TRBJ2-7	NA	CASSLAPGQGYEQYF	TGTGCCAGCAGCTTAGCTCCGGGACAGGGTTACGAGCAGTACTTC
TRBD1	TRBV28	TRBJ2-1	NA	CASSKAVIDRGLYNEQFF	TGTGCCAGCAGCAAGGCTGTTATTGACAGGGGGCTTTACAATGAGCAGTTCTTC
TRBD2	TRBV3-1/TRBV3-2	TRBJ2-1	NA	CASSQGGLAGGLPYNEQFF	TGTGCCAGCAGCCAAGGAGGACTAGCGGGGGGGCTACCCTACAATGAGCAGTTCTTC
NA	TRBV10-3	TRBJ2-3	NA	CAISFGQGGLGRSDTQYF	TGTGCCATCAGCTTCGGGCAGGGGGGACTAGGGCGATCAGATACGCAGTATTTT
TRBD1	TRBV5-1	TRBJ1-2	NA	CASSSLTGGSGYTF	TGCGCCAGCAGCTCCCTCACAGGGGGCTCTGGCTACACCTTC
NA	TRBV7-2	TRBJ1-4	NA	CASSLVGAPTNEKLFF	TGTGCCAGCAGCTTAGTAGGGGCGCCAACTAATGAAAAACTGTTTTTT
NA	TRBV6-5	TRBJ1-1	NA	CASSTTGSGTEAFF	TGTGCCAGCAGTACAACAGGGAGCGGCACTGAAGCTTTCTTT
NA	TRBV28	TRBJ1-5	NA	CASRGGTLWVDQPQHF	TGTGCCAGCAGGGGAGGGACGCTCTGGGTCGATCAGCCCCAGCATTTT
NA	TRBV5-8	TRBJ1-1	NA	CASSRHGRGGKAFF	TGTGCCAGCAGCCGACACGGGCGGGGTGGAAAAGCTTTCTTT
NA	TRBV5-1	TRBJ1-3	NA	CASSLGQTGNTIYF	TGCGCCAGCAGCCTCGGACAGACTGGAAACACCATATATTTT
TRBD1	TRBV18	TRBJ1-2	medium-sized	CASSLRQGGNYGYTF	TGTGCCAGCTCACTCAGACAGGGCGGTAACTATGGCTACACCTTC
TRBD1	TRBV5-8	TRBJ1-1	NA	CASPTGQGTGGNGSTEAFF	TGTGCCAGCCCCACGGGCCAAGGGACAGGGGGCAATGGGAGCACTGAAGCTTTCTTT
NA	TRBV2	TRBJ2-6	NA	CAGSASSGANVLTF	TGTGCCGGAAGCGCCAGCTCTGGGGCCAACGTCCTGACTTTC
NA	TRBV19	TRBJ1-3	once	CASSIDHRGSGNTIYF	TGTGCCAGTAGTATAGATCATCGAGGTTCTGGAAACACCATATATTTT
TRBD2	TRBV9	TRBJ2-2	NA	CASSVVSGGAQTGELFF	TGTGCCAGCAGCGTAGTTAGCGGGGGGGCCCAGACCGGGGAGCTGTTTTTT
NA	TRBV2	TRBJ2-7	NA	CASTDYRSDEQYF	TGTGCCAGCACCGACTATCGGTCAGACGAGCAGTACTTC
TRBD1	TRBV19	TRBJ2-7	NA	CASSNDRGRYEQYF	TGTGCCAGTAGTAACGACAGGGGGCGCTACGAGCAGTACTTC
TRBD2	TRBV5-4	TRBJ2-7	large	CASSGGAGTTYEQYF	TGTGCCAGCAGCGGGGGAGCGGGGACTACCTACGAGCAGTACTTC
NA	TRBV18	TRBJ1-6	NA	CASSPDRNSPLHF	TGTGCCAGCTCACCCGACAGAAATTCACCCCTCCACTTT
TRBD1	TRBV3-1/TRBV3-2	TRBJ1-6	medium-sized	CASSTTPRTGGLPPLHF	TGTGCCAGCAGCACGACCCCTCGGACAGGGGGATTGCCACCCCTCCACTTT
NA	TRBV7-2	TRBJ1-6	NA	CASSLKPRRDFGTSPLHF	TGTGCCAGCAGCTTAAAGCCCCGGAGGGACTTTGGGACCTCACCCCTCCACTTT
TRBD1	TRBV7-3	TRBJ2-1	NA	CATTGGQGAINEQFF	TGTGCCACCACAGGTGGGCAGGGGGCAATTAATGAGCAGTTCTTC
NA	TRBV15	TRBJ1-2	once	CATRRYQTANYGYTF	TGTGCCACCAGACGCTACCAGACAGCTAACTATGGCTACACCTTC
TRBD1	TRBV9	TRBJ2-7	NA	CASSVTGGFDEQYF	TGTGCCAGCAGCGTAACAGGGGGTTTCGACGAGCAGTACTTC
NA	TRBV6-5	TRBJ2-2	NA	CASGGGTMNTGELFF	TGTGCCAGTGGGGGTGGGACAATGAACACCGGGGAGCTGTTTTTT
NA	TRBV5-1	TRBJ2-7	few	CASSTGSTYEQYF	TGCGCCAGCAGCACCGGGTCCACCTACGAGCAGTACTTC
NA	TRBV5-5	TRBJ1-2	once	CASSLGVGHYGYTF	TGTGCCAGCAGCTTGGGTGTTGGCCACTATGGCTACACCTTC
NA	TRBV10-3	TRBJ2-7	NA	CAISGVDRQYEQYF	TGTGCCATCAGCGGGGTGGACAGACAATACGAGCAGTACTTC
TRBD1	TRBV27	TRBJ1-1	NA	CASSPGQGARTEAFF	TGTGCCAGCAGTCCGGGACAGGGGGCGCGTACTGAAGCTTTCTTT
TRBD1	TRBV28	TRBJ2-7	NA	CASSWGQGYEQYF	TGTGCCAGCAGTTGGGGACAGGGTTACGAGCAGTACTTC
NA	TRBV6-2/TRBV6-3	TRBJ2-2	NA	CASSYSGDTGELFF	TGTGCCAGCAGTTACTCAGGGGACACCGGGGAGCTGTTTTTT
NA	TRBV11-2	TRBJ2-3	NA	CASSPRGQYTDTQYF	TGTGCCAGCAGTCCTAGAGGACAGTACACAGATACGCAGTATTTT
TRBD1	TRBV25-1	TRBJ1-3	NA	CASSEDRAFSGNTIYF	TGTGCCAGCAGTGAAGACAGGGCTTTCTCTGGAAACACCATATATTTT
TRBD1	TRBV15	TRBJ2-5	NA	CAARDRDKETQYF	TGTGCCGCCCGAGACAGGGACAAGGAGACCCAGTACTTC